This T cell receptor beta chain appears in the sequencing data of a study of T cell repertoires in cytomegalovirus infection (dated by TCRdb to between 2017 and 2020). About the study as a whole: Alongside well-studied HLA-B-restricted epitopes, the peptide stimulations were aimed at recently identified HLA-C-restricted CMV epitopes, whose presentation resists viral immunomodulation. Donor HLA type was relevant to the analysis, because carriage of CMV infection together with the matching HLA type was indicated by public TCR beta signatures. What the study reported, not specific to this receptor: In the ex vivo response, HLA-C-restricted CMV-specific TCR beta clonotypes were dominant, and in two of eight donors the single most frequent clonotype came from this HLA-C-restricted group. Carriers of CMV infection plus the relevant HLA type were discriminated by the cumulative frequency of public TCR beta family members in the study cohort and in an independent approximately 400-donor cohort.

This clonotype has only a few counts. No antigen is known for it. There are no base qualities to consult, and no much larger clone falls within one base. Instrument on record: Illumina HiSeq 1500. TCRdb ran its own pipeline on the public reads, namely fastp trimming at Q25 and MiXCR clone calling, and kept in-frame beta chains. Every entry covers one CDR3 protein and lists the most common genes and DNA from its rows. This sample has more than 300,000 distinct CDR3 sequences in its table, and roughly a third of those were observed once. Around an eighth of the sample goes to the ten largest clones. This specimen's treatment or condition label, per the study, means: in vitro stimulation with specific CMV peptide epitopes to enrich CMV-specific T cells. The trim is 5 bases for V and 0 bases for J, with a gap of 11 bases between the germline ends. Spanning cysteine to phenylalanine, the CDR3 consists of 16 amino acids. Only CDR3 DNA remains: 48 bases, in frame from the first base. CDR1 and CDR2, looked up from the germline V gene, are MNHEY and SVGEGT.

The chain is encoded by TRBV6-2 or TRBV6-3 joined to TRBJ2-6; the D gene is perhaps TRBD1, from 6 matching bases. The sequence came from a human donor in good health (CMV status not recorded). Some clones in this sample may be carry-over from other donors' samples. Source: cultured PBMCs, taken from culture after CMV antigen stimulation. The sequenced DNA is TGTGCCAGCAGTCCAACAGGGAGCTCTGGGGCCAACGTCCTGACTTTC. This codes for CASSPTGSSGANVLTF.